The present T cell receptor beta chain was sequenced within a study of response to subunit inactivated influenza vaccine (dated by TCRdb to the late 2010s). A note on the overall study: Deep quantitative T cell receptor repertoire profiling was used in the study to track responses to a trivalent subunit inactivated influenza vaccine.

The method was RT-PCR. The reads were generated on an Illumina HiSeq 2500. The public reads were quality trimmed at Q25 with fastp and then assembled into clones with MiXCR by TCRdb, keeping productive beta chains. Rows with a matching CDR3 protein are joined into one entry that keeps the most common DNA and genes. Counted in this sample were 650,000 to 800,000 distinct CDR3 sequences; approximately 18% of them appeared once. About a tenth of the sample lies in the top ten. Comment on this clonotype: Its antigen has not been determined. Base qualities are not at hand, and no much larger clone is one base apart.

The germline V end is reduced by 6 bases and the J end by 7 bases; junction bases left unmatched: 4. Via the germline V gene (reference sequence), CDR1 is DFQATT and CDR2 SNEGSKA. The CDR3 runs 13 residues from the cysteine to the phenylalanine. Here the CDR3 DNA is all that survives: 39 bases in frame from base 1. What the study reported, not specific to this receptor: The authors suggested that each seasonal influenza vaccination may recruit only a limited number of new T cells.

This receptor was identified in a man aged 50 to 60 who received an inactivated influenza vaccine. Donor details come from another sample of the same person, matched by shared clones. The material sequenced was PBMCs from blood, taken 5 days after vaccination. The sequence joins TRBV20-1 to TRBJ1-6; TRBD1 fits 9 bases in the junction. The CDR3 loop reads CSARDRVNSPLHF. The DNA is as follows: TGCAGTGCAAGGGACAGGGTCAATTCACCCCTCCACTTT.